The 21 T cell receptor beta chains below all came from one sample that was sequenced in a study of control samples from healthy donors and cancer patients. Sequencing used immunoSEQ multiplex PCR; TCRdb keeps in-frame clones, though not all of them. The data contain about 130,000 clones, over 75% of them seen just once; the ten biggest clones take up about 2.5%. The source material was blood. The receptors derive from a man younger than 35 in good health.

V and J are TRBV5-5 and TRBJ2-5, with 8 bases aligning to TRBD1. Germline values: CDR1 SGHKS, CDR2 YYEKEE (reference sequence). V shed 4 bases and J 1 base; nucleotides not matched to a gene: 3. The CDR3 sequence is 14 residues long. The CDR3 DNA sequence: TGTGCCAGCAGCCCGACAGGGGTCCAAGAGACCCAGTACTTC. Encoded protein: CASSPTGVQETQYF. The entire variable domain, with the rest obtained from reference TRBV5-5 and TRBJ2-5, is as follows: DAGVTQSPTHLIKTRGQQVTLRCSPISGHKSVSWYQQVLGQGPQFIFQYYEKEERGRGNFPDRFSARQFPNYSSELNVNALLLGDSALYLCASSPTGVQETQYFGPGTRLLVL.

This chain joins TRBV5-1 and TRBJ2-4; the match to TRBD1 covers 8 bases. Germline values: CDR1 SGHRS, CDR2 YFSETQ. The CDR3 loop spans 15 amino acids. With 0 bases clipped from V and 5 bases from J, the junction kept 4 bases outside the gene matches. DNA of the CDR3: TGCGCCAGCAGCTTGGAGCAGGGGGCTGAAAACATTCAGTACTTC. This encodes CASSLEQGAENIQYF.

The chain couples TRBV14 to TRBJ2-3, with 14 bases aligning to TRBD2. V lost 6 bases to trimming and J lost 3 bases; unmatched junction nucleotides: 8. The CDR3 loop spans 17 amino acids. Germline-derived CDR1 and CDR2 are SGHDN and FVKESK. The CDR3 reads CASSLVGLAGATDTQYF. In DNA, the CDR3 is TGTGCCAGCAGTCTCGTGGGACTAGCGGGGGCGACAGATACGCAGTATTTT. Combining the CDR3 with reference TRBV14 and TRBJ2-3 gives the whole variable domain EAGVTQFPSHSVIEKGQTVTLRCDPISGHDNLYWYRRVMGKEIKFLLHFVKESKQDESGMPNNRFLAERTGGTYSTLKVQPAELEDSGVYFCASSLVGLAGATDTQYFGPGTRLTVL.

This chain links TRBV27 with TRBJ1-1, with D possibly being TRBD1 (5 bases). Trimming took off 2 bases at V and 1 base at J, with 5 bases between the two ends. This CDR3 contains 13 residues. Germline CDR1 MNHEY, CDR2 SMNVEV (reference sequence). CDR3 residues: CASSLGQNTEAFF. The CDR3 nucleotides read TGTGCCAGCAGTTTAGGACAGAACACTGAAGCTTTCTTT.

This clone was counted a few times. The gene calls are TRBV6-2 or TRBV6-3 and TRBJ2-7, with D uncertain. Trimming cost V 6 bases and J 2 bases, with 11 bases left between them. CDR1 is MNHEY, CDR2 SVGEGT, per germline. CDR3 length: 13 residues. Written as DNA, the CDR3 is TGTGCCAGCAGCTTACCGAGCGCCTACGAGCAGTACGTC. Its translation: CASSLPSAYEQYV.

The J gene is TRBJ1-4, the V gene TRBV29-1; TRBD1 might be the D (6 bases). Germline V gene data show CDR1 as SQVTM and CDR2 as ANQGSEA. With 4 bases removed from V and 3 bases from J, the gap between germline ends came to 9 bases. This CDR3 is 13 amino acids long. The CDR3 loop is CSVGEGANEKLFF. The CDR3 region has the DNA TGCAGCGTTGGCGAGGGGGCTAATGAAAAACTGTTTTTT. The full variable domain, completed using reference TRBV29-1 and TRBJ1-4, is SAVISQKPSRDICQRGTSLTIQCQVDSQVTMMFWYRQQPGQSLTLIATANQGSEATYESGFVIDKFPISRPNLTFSTLTVSNMSPEDSSIYLCSVGEGANEKLFFGSGTQLSVL.

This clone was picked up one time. The CDR3 bases are TGTGCCAGCAGTGGGGACGGGGGGGCTTTGGAGACCCAGTACTTC. Protein product: CASSGDGGALETQYF. The chain uses TRBV2 and TRBJ2-5, with 8 positions matching TRBD2. This CDR3 comprises 15 residues. Germline trimming cut 4 bases from V and 5 bases from J; bases unmatched to any gene: 9. Germline assignment: CDR1 SNHLY and CDR2 FYNNEI.

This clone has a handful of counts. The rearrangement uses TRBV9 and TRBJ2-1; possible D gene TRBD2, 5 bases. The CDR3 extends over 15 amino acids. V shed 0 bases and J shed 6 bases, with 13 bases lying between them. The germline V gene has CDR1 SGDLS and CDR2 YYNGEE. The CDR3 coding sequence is TGTGCCAGCAGCGTAGGGGGATTAGCGTCCAATGAGCAGTTCTTC. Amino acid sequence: CASSVGGLASNEQFF.

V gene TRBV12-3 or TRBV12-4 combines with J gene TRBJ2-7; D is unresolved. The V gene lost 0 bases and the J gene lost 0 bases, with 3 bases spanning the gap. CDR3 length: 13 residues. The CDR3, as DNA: TGTGCCAGCAGTTTAGCGCCCTCCTACGAGCAGTACGTC. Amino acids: CASSLAPSYEQYV.

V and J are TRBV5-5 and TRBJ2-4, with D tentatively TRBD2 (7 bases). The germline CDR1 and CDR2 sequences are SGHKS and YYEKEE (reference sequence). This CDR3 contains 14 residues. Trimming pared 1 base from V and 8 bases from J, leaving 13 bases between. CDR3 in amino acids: CASSLFGGRDIQYF. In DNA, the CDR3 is TGTGCCAGCAGCTTGTTCGGGGGGCGGGACATTCAGTACTTC.

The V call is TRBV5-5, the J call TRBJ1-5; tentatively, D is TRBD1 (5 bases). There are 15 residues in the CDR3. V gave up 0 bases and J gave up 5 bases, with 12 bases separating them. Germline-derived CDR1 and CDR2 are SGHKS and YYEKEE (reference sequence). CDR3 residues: CASSLGSRVDQPQHF. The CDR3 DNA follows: TGTGCCAGCAGCTTGGGGAGCAGGGTAGATCAGCCCCAGCATTTT.

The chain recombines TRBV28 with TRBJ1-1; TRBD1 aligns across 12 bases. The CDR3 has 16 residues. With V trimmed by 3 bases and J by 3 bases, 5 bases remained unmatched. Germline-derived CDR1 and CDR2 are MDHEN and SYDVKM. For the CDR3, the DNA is TGTGCCAGCAGTTTGGGACAGGGGGCAGGGGACACTGAAGCTTTCTTT. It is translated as CASSLGQGAGDTEAFF.

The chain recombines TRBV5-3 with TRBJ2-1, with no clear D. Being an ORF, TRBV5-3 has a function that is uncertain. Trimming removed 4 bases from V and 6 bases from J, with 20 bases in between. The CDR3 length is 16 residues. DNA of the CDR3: TGTGCCAGAAGCCGACCGAACCCTAATCTGCGCAATGAGCAGTTCTTC. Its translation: CARSRPNPNLRNEQFF.

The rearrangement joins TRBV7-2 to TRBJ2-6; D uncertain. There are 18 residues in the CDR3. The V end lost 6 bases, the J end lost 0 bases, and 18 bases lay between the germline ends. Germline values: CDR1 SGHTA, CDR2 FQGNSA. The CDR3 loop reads CASRALTGSSSGANVLTF. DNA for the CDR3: TGTGCCAGCAGGGCCTTGACGGGTTCAAGCTCTGGGGCCAACGTCCTGACTTTC.

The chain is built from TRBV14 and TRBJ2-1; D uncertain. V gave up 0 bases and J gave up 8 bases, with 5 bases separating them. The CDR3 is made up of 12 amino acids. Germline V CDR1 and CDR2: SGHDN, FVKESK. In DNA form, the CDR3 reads TGTGCCAGCAGCCAAGAGTGGGATGAGCAGTTCTTC. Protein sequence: CASSQEWDEQFF. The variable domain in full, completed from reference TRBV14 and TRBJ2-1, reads EAGVTQFPSHSVIEKGQTVTLRCDPISGHDNLYWYRRVMGKEIKFLLHFVKESKQDESGMPNNRFLAERTGGTYSTLKVQPAELEDSGVYFCASSQEWDEQFFGPGTRLTVL.

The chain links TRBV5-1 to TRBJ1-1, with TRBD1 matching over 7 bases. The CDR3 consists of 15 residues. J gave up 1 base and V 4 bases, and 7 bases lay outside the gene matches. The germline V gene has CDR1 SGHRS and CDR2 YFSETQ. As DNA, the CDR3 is TGCGCCAGCAGCCCGCGGACAGGTTCGAACACTGAAGCTTTCTTT. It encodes CASSPRTGSNTEAFF.

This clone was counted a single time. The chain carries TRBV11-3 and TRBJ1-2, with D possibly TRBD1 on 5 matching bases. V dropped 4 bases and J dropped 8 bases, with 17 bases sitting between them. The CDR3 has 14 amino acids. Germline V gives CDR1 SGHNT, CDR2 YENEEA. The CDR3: CASSSPRGQRGYTF. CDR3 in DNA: TGTGCCAGCAGCTCTCCCCGGGGCCAAAGGGGCTACACCTTC.

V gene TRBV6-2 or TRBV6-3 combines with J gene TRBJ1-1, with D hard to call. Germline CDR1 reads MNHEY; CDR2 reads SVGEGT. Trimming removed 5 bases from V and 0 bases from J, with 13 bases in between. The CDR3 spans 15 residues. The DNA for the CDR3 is TGTGCCAGCAGTGCCCTAGAGCTATTGAACACTGAAGCTTTCTTT. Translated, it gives CASSALELLNTEAFF.

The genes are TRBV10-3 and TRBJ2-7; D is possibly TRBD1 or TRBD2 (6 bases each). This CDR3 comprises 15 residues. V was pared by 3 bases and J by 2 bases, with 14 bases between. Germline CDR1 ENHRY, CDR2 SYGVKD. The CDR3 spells CAISDPFGGPYEQYV. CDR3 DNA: TGTGCCATCAGTGACCCCTTCGGGGGCCCCTACGAGCAGTACGTC.

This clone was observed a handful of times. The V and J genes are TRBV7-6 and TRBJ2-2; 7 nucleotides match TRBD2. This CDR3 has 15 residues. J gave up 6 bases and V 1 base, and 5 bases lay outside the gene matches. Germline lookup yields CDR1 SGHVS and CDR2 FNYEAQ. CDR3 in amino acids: CASSLGTSLAGELFF. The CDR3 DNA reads TGTGCCAGCAGCTTAGGGACTAGTCTCGCCGGGGAGCTGTTTTTT.

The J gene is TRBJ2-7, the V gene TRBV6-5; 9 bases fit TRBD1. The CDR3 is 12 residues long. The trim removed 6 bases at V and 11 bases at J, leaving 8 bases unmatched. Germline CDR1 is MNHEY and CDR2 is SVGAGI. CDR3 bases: TGTGCCAGCAGCCAAACCCGGGACAGGGAGTACTTC. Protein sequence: CASSQTRDREYF.